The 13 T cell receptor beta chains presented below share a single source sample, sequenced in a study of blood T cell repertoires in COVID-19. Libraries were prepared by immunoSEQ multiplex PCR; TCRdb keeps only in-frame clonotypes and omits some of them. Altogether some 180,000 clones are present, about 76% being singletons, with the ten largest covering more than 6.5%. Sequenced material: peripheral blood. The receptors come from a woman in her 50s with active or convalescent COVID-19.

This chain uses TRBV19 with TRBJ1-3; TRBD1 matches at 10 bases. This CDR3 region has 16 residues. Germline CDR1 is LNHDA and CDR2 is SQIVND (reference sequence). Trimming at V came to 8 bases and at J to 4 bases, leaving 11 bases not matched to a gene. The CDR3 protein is CASRSGQGVAGNTIYF. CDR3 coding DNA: TGTGCCAGTCGATCCGGACAGGGGGTCGCCGGAAACACCATATATTTT.

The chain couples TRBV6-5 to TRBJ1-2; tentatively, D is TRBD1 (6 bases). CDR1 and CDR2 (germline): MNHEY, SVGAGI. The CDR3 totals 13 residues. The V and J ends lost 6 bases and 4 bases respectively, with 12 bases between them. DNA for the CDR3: TGTGCCAGCAGATCTCAGGGGTCCTATGGCTACACCTTC. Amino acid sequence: CASRSQGSYGYTF.

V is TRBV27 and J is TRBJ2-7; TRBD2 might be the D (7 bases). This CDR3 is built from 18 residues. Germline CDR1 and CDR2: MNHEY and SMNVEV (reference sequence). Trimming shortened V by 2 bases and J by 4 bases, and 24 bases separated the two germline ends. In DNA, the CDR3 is TGTGCCAGCAGTTTAGCCTGGGGGCCTTGGGGGGGACCGTACGAGCAGTACTTC. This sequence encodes CASSLAWGPWGGPYEQYF.

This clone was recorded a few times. CDR3 nucleotides: TGCGCCAGCAGCTTTACAGGGGGCCGGGATGGCTACACCTTC. Translating it yields CASSFTGGRDGYTF. The rearrangement uses TRBV5-1 and TRBJ1-2; 9 nucleotides align to TRBD1. There are 14 residues in the CDR3. The trim removed 2 bases at V and 6 bases at J, leaving 5 bases unmatched. Germline V lookup: CDR1 SGHRS, CDR2 YFSETQ.

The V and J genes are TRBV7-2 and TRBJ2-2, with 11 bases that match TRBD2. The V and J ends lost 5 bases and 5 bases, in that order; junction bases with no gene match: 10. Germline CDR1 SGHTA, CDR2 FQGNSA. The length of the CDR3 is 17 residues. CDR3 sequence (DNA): TGTGCCAGCAGCGTTGGGACTAGCGGAGGGGGGACCGGGGAGCTGTTTTTT. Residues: CASSVGTSGGGTGELFF.

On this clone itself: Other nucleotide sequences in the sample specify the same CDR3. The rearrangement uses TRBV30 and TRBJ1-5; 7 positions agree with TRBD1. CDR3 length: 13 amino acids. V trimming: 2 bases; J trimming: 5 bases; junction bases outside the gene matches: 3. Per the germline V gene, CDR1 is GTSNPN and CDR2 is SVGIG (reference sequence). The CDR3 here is CAWSPQGDQPQHF. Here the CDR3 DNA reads TGTGCCTGGAGTCCGCAGGGGGATCAGCCCCAGCATTTT.

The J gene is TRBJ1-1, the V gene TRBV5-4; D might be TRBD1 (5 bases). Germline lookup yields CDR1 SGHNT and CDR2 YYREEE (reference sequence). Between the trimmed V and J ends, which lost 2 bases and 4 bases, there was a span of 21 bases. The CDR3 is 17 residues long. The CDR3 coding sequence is TGTGCCAGCAGCTTACTAGGCCAGGGAGGATTTATCACTGAAGCTTTCTTT. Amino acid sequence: CASSLLGQGGFITEAFF.

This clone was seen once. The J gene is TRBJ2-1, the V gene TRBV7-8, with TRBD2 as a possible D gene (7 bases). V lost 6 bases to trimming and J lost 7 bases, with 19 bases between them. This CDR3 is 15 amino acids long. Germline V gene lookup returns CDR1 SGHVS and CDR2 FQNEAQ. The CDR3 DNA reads TGTGCCAGCAGTCGGCGGGGGCAAGTGGAGAATGAGCAGTTCTTC. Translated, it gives CASSRRGQVENEQFF.

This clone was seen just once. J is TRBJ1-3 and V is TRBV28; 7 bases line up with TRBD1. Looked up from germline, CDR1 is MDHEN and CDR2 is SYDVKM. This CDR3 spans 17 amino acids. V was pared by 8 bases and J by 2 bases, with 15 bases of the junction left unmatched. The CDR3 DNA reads TGTGCCAGCCACCTCGGGGGACAGCAAAGGCCTGGAAACACCATATATTTT. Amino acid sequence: CASHLGGQQRPGNTIYF.

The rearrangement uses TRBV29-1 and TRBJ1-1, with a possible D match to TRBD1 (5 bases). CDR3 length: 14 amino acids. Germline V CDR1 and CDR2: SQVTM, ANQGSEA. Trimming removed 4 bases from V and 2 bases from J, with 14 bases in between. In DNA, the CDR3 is TGCAGCGTTGGCCCCCGGGGGACCAACACTGAAGCTTTCTTT. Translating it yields CSVGPRGTNTEAFF.

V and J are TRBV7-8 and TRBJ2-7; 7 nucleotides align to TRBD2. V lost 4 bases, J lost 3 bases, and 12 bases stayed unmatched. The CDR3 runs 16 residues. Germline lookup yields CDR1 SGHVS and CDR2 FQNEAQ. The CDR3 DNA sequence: TGTGCCAGCAGCTCCTACAAGCGGGGCTTTGGCTACGAGCAGTACTTC. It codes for CASSSYKRGFGYEQYF. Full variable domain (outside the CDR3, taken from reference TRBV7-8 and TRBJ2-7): GAGVSQSPRYKVAKRGQDVALRCDPISGHVSLFWYQQALGQGPEFLTYFQNEAQLDKSGLPSDRFFAERPEGSVSTLKIQRTQQEDSAVYLCASSSYKRGFGYEQYFGPGTRLTVT.

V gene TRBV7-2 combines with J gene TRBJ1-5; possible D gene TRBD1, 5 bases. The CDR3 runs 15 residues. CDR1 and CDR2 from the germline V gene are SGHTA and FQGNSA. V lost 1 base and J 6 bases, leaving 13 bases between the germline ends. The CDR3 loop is CASSLEGRVGQPQHF. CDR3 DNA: TGTGCCAGCAGCTTAGAAGGCAGGGTCGGTCAGCCCCAGCATTTT.

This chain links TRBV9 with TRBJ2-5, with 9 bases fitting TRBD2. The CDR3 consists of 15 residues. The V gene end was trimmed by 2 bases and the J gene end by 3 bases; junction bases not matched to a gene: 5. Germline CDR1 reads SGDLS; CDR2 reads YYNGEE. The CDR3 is CASSVSGGREETQYF. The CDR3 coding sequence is TGTGCCAGCAGCGTGAGCGGGGGGAGGGAAGAGACCCAGTACTTC. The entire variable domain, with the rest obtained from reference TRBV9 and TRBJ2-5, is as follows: DSGVTQTPKHLITATGQRVTLRCSPRSGDLSVYWYQQSLDQGLQFLIQYYNGEERAKGNILERFSAQQFPDLHSELNLSSLELGDSALYFCASSVSGGREETQYFGPGTRLLVL.